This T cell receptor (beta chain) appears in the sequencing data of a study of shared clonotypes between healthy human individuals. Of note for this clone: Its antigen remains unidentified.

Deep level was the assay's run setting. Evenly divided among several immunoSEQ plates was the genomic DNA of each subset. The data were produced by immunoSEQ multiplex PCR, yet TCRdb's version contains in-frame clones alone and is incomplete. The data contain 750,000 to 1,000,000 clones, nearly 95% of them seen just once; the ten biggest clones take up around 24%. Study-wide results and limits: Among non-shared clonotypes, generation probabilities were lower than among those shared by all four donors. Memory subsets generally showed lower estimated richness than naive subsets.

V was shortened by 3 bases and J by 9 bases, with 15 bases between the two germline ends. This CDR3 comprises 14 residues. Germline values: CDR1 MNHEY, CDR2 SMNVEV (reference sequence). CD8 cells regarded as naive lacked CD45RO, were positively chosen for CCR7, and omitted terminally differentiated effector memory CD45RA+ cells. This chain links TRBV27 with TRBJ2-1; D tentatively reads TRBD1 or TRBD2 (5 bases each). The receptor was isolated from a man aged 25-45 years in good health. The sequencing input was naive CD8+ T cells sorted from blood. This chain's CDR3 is CASSFDRVRGEQFF. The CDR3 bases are TGTGCCAGCAGTTTCGATAGGGTGAGGGGTGAGCAGTTCTTC.